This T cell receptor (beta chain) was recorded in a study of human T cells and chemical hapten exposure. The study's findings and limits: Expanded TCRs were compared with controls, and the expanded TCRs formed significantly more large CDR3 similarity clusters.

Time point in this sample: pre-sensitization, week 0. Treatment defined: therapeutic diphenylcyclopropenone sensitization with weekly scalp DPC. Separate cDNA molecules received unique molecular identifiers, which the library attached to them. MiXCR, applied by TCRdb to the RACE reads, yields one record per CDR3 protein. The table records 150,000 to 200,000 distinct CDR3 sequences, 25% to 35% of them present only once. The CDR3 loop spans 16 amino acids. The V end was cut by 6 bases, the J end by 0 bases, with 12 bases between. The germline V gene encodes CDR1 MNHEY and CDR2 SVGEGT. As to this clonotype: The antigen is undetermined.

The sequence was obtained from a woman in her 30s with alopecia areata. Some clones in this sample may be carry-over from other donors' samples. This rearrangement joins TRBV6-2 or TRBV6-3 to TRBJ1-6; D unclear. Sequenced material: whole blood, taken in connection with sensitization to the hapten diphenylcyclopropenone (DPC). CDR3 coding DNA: TGTGCCAGCAGACGAGACCGGAGCTCCTATAATTCACCCCTCCACTTT. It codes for CASRRDRSSYNSPLHF.